Listed here is a single T cell receptor (beta chain). Antigen specificity is unknown. This sample includes further DNA sequences coding for the same CDR3. This record belongs to a study of CD8+ T cells in alopecia areata. Study information: Tofacitinib was taken orally by treated patients, and the dose was 5 to 10 mg twice daily.

The length of the CDR3 is 13 residues. J lost 5 bases, V lost 9 bases, and 6 bases had no gene match. The germline CDR1 and CDR2 sequences are LGHNA and YSLEER. Regarding the study as a whole: An increase in clonality over normal scalp was evident in lesional scalp, especially alopecia totalis/universalis. Scalp samples also yield sequences of resident alphabeta T cells from normal skin.

TCR sequencing used cDNA made by reverse transcription of extracted RNA. This table comes from immunoSEQ multiplex PCR, and its TCRdb copy is limited to in-frame clones, with some not included. The table shows about 180,000 clones, with almost 65% occurring only once. V gene TRBV4-3 combines with J gene TRBJ1-1, with 10 bases fitting TRBD1. The source was CD4+ T cells sorted from blood, collected at week 0. The receptor's source is a human donor with alopecia areata. The CDR3 region is CASSGTGVTEAFF. CDR3 in DNA: TGCGCCAGTTCCGGGACAGGGGTGACTGAAGCTTTCTTT.